The 25 T cell receptor beta chains below all came from one sample that was sequenced in a study of shared clonotypes between healthy human individuals. TCRdb's copy holds only in-frame clones and misses some; the assay was immunoSEQ multiplex PCR. Here the sample spans some 2,000,000 clones, about 95% being singletons. The naive CD8 population came from CD45RO-negative cells selected for CCR7, without terminally differentiated effector memory CD45RA+ cells. The sample taken for sequencing was naive CD8+ T cells sorted from blood. The receptors come from a man in his late teens or twenties in good health.

The genes are TRBV19 and TRBJ2-2; a possible D gene is TRBD1 (6 bases). Trimming stripped 0 bases from V and 3 bases from J, with 11 bases between. The CDR3 covers 16 residues. CDR1 is LNHDA, CDR2 SQIVND, per germline (reference sequence). The CDR3 sequence is CASSIEGAAYTGELFF. CDR3 nucleotide sequence: TGTGCCAGTAGTATAGAGGGGGCGGCCTACACCGGGGAGCTGTTTTTT.

The CDR3 region has the DNA TGTGCCAGCAGCCCTGGGGGACGGGGGGAAAAACTGTTTTTT. Its translation: CASSPGGRGEKLFF. The rearrangement links TRBV7-6 to TRBJ1-4; possible D gene TRBD1, 5 bases. Trimming took 5 bases from V and 8 from J, leaving 15 bases between them. The CDR3 totals 14 residues. Germline lookup yields CDR1 SGHVS and CDR2 FNYEAQ.

The chain combines TRBV4-3 with TRBJ2-7, with D maybe TRBD1 (5 bases). CDR1 is LGHNA, CDR2 YSLEER, per germline. V lost 2 bases and J lost 6, with 11 bases in between. This CDR3 spans 13 amino acids. CDR3 amino acids: CASSQFLGAEQYF. For the CDR3, the DNA is TGCGCCAGCAGCCAATTCTTAGGGGCCGAGCAGTACTTC.

The CDR3 reads CASTSASEIYYGYTF. CDR3 in DNA: TGTGCCAGCACCTCAGCTTCAGAGATCTACTATGGCTACACCTTC. The chain combines TRBV2 with TRBJ1-2; no clear D gene. Germline assignment: CDR1 SNHLY and CDR2 FYNNEI. The CDR3 length is 15 residues. Trimming cost V 7 bases and J 3 bases, with 18 bases left between them.

The gene calls are TRBV7-9 and TRBJ1-1; D gene ambiguous. Germline values: CDR1 SEHNR, CDR2 FQNEAQ (reference sequence). The CDR3 sequence is 13 residues long. The V end was cut by 9 bases, the J end by 11 bases, with 22 bases between. The CDR3 nucleotides read TGTGCCAGTACCTCAGACACTCTCTTAGTGGCTTTCTTT. The encoded protein is CASTSDTLLVAFF.

The J gene is TRBJ2-7, the V gene TRBV4-1; TRBD1 aligns across 10 bases. The CDR3 is 15 residues long. Looked up from germline, CDR1 is MGHRA and CDR2 is YSYEKL. The trim removed 3 bases at V and 4 bases at J, leaving 6 bases unmatched. Here the CDR3 DNA reads TGCGCCAGCAGCCAGAAGACAGGGGGCGTGTACGAGCAGTACTTC. It codes for CASSQKTGGVYEQYF.

A remark on this clone: This CDR3 is also generated by other DNA sequences in the sample. This chain joins TRBV27 and TRBJ2-7; unclear D gene. The germline V and J ends were trimmed by 6 bases and 6 bases, with 15 bases remaining between them. Germline values: CDR1 MNHEY, CDR2 SMNVEV (reference sequence). The CDR3 consists of 13 residues. CDR3 region: CASSLPSGREQYF. The DNA for the CDR3 is TGTGCCAGCAGCCTCCCAAGTGGCCGCGAGCAGTACTTC.

The gene calls are TRBV30 and TRBJ2-2, with D uncertain. Trimming took off 1 base at V and 4 bases at J, with 10 bases between the two ends. Germline-derived CDR1 and CDR2 are GTSNPN and SVGIG (reference sequence). The CDR3 covers 14 residues. CDR3: CAWSDPSGTGELFF. Written as DNA, the CDR3 is TGTGCCTGGAGTGACCCCTCTGGCACCGGGGAGCTGTTTTTT.

About this clone: The sample contains more than one DNA sequence encoding this CDR3. The rearrangement joins TRBV19 to TRBJ2-7; D is uncertain. Trimming stripped 5 bases from V and 7 bases from J, with 9 bases between. The CDR3 consists of 11 residues. The germline V gene encodes CDR1 LNHDA and CDR2 SQIVND (reference sequence). This chain's CDR3 is CASSSSGEQYF. The CDR3 DNA reads TGTGCCAGTAGTTCATCCGGGGAGCAGTACTTC. The full variable domain, completed using reference TRBV19 and TRBJ2-7, is DGGITQSPKYLFRKEGQNVTLSCEQNLNHDAMYWYRQDPGQGLRLIYYSQIVNDFQKGDIAEGYSVSREKKESFPLTVTSAQKNPTAFYLCASSSSGEQYFGPGTRLTVT.

This clone showed up just once. The chain uses TRBV9 and TRBJ2-2; a possible D gene is TRBD1 (6 bases). Trimming pared 6 bases from V and 2 bases from J, leaving 17 bases between. Germline-derived CDR1 and CDR2 are SGDLS and YYNGEE. The CDR3 contains 16 residues. The DNA of the CDR3 is TGTGCCAGCACCCCTGGGGGCGACCCCAACACCGGGGAGCTGTTTTTT. This sequence encodes CASTPGGDPNTGELFF.

The genes are TRBV29-1 and TRBJ2-5; D unresolved. The CDR3 sequence is 13 residues long. The germline V gene has CDR1 SQVTM and CDR2 ANQGSEA. V lost 2 bases and J lost 3, with 10 bases in between. This chain's CDR3 is CSVERSSEETQYF. CDR3 DNA sequence: TGCAGCGTTGAACGGTCCTCCGAAGAGACCCAGTACTTC.

For this clone: Compared with germline, one end of the junction differs, possibly owing to a read error. The chain has TRBV11-2 and TRBJ2-5; D gene uncertain. The CDR3 sequence is 13 residues long. Germline-derived CDR1 and CDR2 are SGHAT and FQNNGV. The CDR3: CASRLGVQETQYF. The CDR3 bases are TGTGCCAGCAGATTAGGAGTCCAAGAGACCCAGTACTTC.

The chain carries TRBV5-6 and TRBJ2-3; D possibly uses TRBD1 or TRBD2 (5 bases each). CDR3 length: 15 amino acids. CDR1 and CDR2 from the germline V gene are SGHDT and YYEEEE. The V gene lost 5 bases and the J gene lost 4 bases, with 17 bases spanning the gap. The CDR3 loop reads CASSFPGRRADTQYF. The CDR3 DNA is TGTGCCAGCAGTTTTCCGGGACGTCGGGCAGATACGCAGTATTTT. Combining the CDR3 with reference TRBV5-6 and TRBJ2-3 gives the whole variable domain DAGVTQSPTHLIKTRGQQVTLRCSPKSGHDTVSWYQQALGQGPQFIFQYYEEEERQRGNFPDRFSGHQFPNYSSELNVNALLLGDSALYLCASSFPGRRADTQYFGPGTRLTVL.

As concerns this clone: This same CDR3 is encoded by further DNA sequences in the sample. V and J are TRBV5-6 and TRBJ2-3; D is undetermined. CDR1 and CDR2 (germline): SGHDT, YYEEEE. V shed 2 bases and J shed 2 bases, with 6 bases lying between them. The CDR3 extends over 13 amino acids. CDR3 nucleotides: TGTGCCAGCAGCTTAGGTTCCACAGATACGCAGTATTTT. Encoded protein: CASSLGSTDTQYF.

Remarks on this clone: Other DNA sequences in the same sample also yield this CDR3. The V call is TRBV11-2, the J call TRBJ2-7, with D unresolved. Germline V gene sequence: CDR1 SGHAT, CDR2 FQNNGV. The ends were cut back, 4 bases at V and 4 bases at J, with 5 bases in the middle. The CDR3 length is 11 residues. CDR3 in DNA: TGTGCCAGCAGCTGGGGTTACGAGCAGTACTTC. Translation gives CASSWGYEQYF.

The genes are TRBV7-9 and TRBJ1-6; 9 bases are a match to TRBD1. Trimming cost V 5 bases and J 14 bases; bases outside gene matches: 10. Germline V gene lookup returns CDR1 SEHNR and CDR2 FQNEAQ (reference sequence). The CDR3 has 14 residues. The CDR3 protein is CASSGQGQGGALHF. The DNA of the CDR3 is TGTGCCAGCAGCGGACAGGGGCAAGGGGGGGCCCTCCACTTT.

V usage is TRBV18 and J usage is TRBJ2-7; 7 nucleotides match TRBD1. Germline V gives CDR1 KGHSH, CDR2 LQKENI. The CDR3 is 14 residues long. The V segment lost 5 bases and the J segment 2 bases; nucleotides outside the gene matches: 6. CDR3 amino acids: CASSAGGSTYEQYF. The CDR3 coding sequence is TGTGCCAGCTCAGCAGGGGGTTCAACCTACGAGCAGTACTTC. Using reference TRBV18 and TRBJ2-7 for the parts outside the CDR3, the full variable domain is NAGVMQNPRHLVRRRGQEARLRCSPMKGHSHVYWYRQLPEEGLKFMVYLQKENIIDESGMPKERFSAEFPKEGPSILRIQQVVRGDSAAYFCASSAGGSTYEQYFGPGTRLTVT.

The V and J genes are TRBV27 and TRBJ1-5, with D possibly matching TRBD1 (6 bases). V lost 4 bases and J lost 2, with 18 bases in between. CDR3 length: 17 amino acids. Germline V gene data show CDR1 as MNHEY and CDR2 as SMNVEV (reference sequence). CDR3 sequence: CASSSLQGSLGNQPQHF. The CDR3 DNA is TGTGCCAGCAGTTCCCTTCAGGGGTCCTTGGGCAATCAGCCCCAGCATTTT.

The chain uses TRBV5-6 and TRBJ2-5; possibly TRBD1 for D (6 bases). The CDR3 consists of 13 residues. Trimming took 3 bases from V and 3 from J, leaving 9 bases between them. The germline V gene has CDR1 SGHDT and CDR2 YYEEEE. The CDR3 DNA reads TGTGCCAGCAGCTGGGGGCGGGAAGAGACCCAGTACTTC. It specifies CASSWGREETQYF.

The chain is built from TRBV6-5 and TRBJ1-3, with a possible D match to TRBD1 (6 bases). The CDR3 spans 16 residues. CDR1 and CDR2 from the germline V gene are MNHEY and SVGAGI. V was pared by 0 bases and J by 1 base, with 10 bases between. Here the CDR3 DNA reads TGTGCCAGCAGTTACTCTCGGGGGGCTTCTGGAAACACCATATATTTT. This encodes CASSYSRGASGNTIYF.

The chain recombines TRBV4-1 with TRBJ2-2; the D is unclear. V was pared by 1 base and J by 2 bases, with 8 bases between. Germline CDR1 is MGHRA and CDR2 is YSYEKL. The CDR3 runs to 15 residues. The CDR3 loop reads CASSQVRRNTGELFF. The CDR3 DNA is TGCGCCAGCAGCCAAGTCCGCAGAAACACCGGGGAGCTGTTTTTT.

Note on this clone: An end of the junction does not agree with germline; a read error may underlie this. The chain has TRBV5-4 and TRBJ2-3; 10 nucleotides match TRBD1. CDR3 length: 19 amino acids. CDR1 and CDR2 (germline): SGHNT, YYREEE (reference sequence). CDR3 DNA: TGTGCCAGCAGCCCCGGACAGGGGGGGGCAAACCCCACCTACATCGTCGCGGATTTT. Translation: CASSPGQGGANPTYIVADF.

The chain joins TRBV11-3 to TRBJ2-7, with 12 bases lining up with TRBD1. This CDR3 has 14 amino acids. Trimming at V came to 5 bases and at J to 5 bases, leaving 4 bases not matched to a gene. The germline CDR1 and CDR2 sequences are SGHNT and YENEEA. The CDR3 loop reads CASSPGTGGDEQYF. The CDR3 nucleotides are TGTGCCAGCAGCCCGGGGACAGGGGGCGACGAGCAGTACTTC.

The rearrangement links TRBV6-5 to TRBJ1-1; D is perhaps TRBD1 (5 bases). This CDR3 has 13 residues. The germline V gene encodes CDR1 MNHEY and CDR2 SVGAGI. Deletions cut 5 bases from V and 5 bases from J, with 12 bases between. The CDR3 region has the DNA TGTGCCAGCAGTACAAGGGGTTATACTGAAGCTTTCTTT. Translating gives CASSTRGYTEAFF.

This clone was seen only a few times. The chain joins TRBV6-5 to TRBJ1-6; D unresolved. Germline-derived CDR1 and CDR2 are MNHEY and SVGAGI. The germline V and J ends were trimmed by 7 bases and 4 bases, with 8 bases remaining between them. The CDR3 contains 13 residues. The CDR3 sequence is CASTGEYNSPLHF. CDR3 DNA: TGTGCCAGCACCGGGGAATATAATTCACCCCTCCACTTT.